The rows below give T cell receptor beta chains drawn from one sample of a study of T cell repertoires in cytomegalovirus infection. TCRdb called the reads again in MiXCR, with one record for every CDR3 protein. The sample consists of a few hundred thousand distinct CDR3 sequences, approximately 15% of them appearing once. The sample comprised CD8+ T cells from PBMCs. The receptors were sampled from a human donor in good health (CMV status not recorded). Some clones in this sample may be carry-over from other donors' samples. Each CDR3 is given with its conserved first and last residue. The D gene is left open where the match is weak. Rows give clone size only sometimes, using once, few, many, or a class for an expanded clone.

>TRBD1|TRBJ1-1|TRBV7-9|many
CASSPPGQGSRTEAFF
TGTGCCAGCAGTCCTCCGGGACAGGGGTCCCGCACTGAAGCTTTCTTT
>.|TRBJ1-5|TRBV25-1|.
CASSEYTPAQGRSNQPQHF
TGTGCCAGCAGTGAATATACGCCCGCACAGGGTCGGAGCAATCAGCCCCAGCATTTT
>.|TRBJ2-2|TRBV7-2|many
CASSEDAAPTGELFF
TGTGCCAGCAGCGAGGACGCTGCACCCACCGGGGAGCTGTTTTTT
>TRBD1|TRBJ1-1|TRBV28|.
CASNGRRDSYHEAFF
TGTGCCAGTAACGGCCGAAGGGACAGCTACCATGAAGCTTTCTTT
>.|TRBJ2-1|TRBV11-2|many
CASSLDTHEQFF
TGTGCCAGCAGCTTAGACACCCATGAGCAGTTCTTC
>.|TRBJ2-3|TRBV7-8|few
CASTGGAGDSFSTDTQYF
TGTGCCAGCACTGGGGGGGCAGGGGATTCCTTCAGCACAGATACGCAGTATTTT
>.|TRBJ2-7|TRBV7-9|many
CASSSSPGPSYEQYF
TGTGCCAGCAGCTCATCTCCGGGACCTTCCTACGAGCAGTACTTC
>.|TRBJ2-7|TRBV15|.
CATSRERGITYEQYF
TGTGCCACCAGCAGAGAAAGGGGGATCACCTACGAGCAGTACTTC
>TRBD2|TRBJ2-1|TRBV7-9|once
CASSLTSGYYNEQFF
TGTGCCAGCAGCCTGACTAGCGGATACTACAATGAGCAGTTCTTC
>.|TRBJ2-5|TRBV6-2/TRBV6-3|many
CASSYWDQGQETQYF
TGTGCCAGCAGTTACTGGGACCAGGGGCAAGAGACCCAGTACTTC
>.|TRBJ2-5|TRBV7-4|.
CASSLDLGQRYF
TGTGCCAGCAGCCTGGACCTTGGCCAACGGTACTTC
>TRBD1|TRBJ2-1|TRBV7-2|many
CASSHRQGFVHNEQFF
TGTGCCAGCAGCCACCGACAGGGGTTCGTCCACAATGAGCAGTTCTTC
>.|TRBJ2-7|TRBV11-2|many
CASSLGRLEQYF
TGTGCCAGCAGCTTGGGCCGCTTGGAGCAGTACTTC
>TRBD1|TRBJ2-7|TRBV7-2|many
CASSFDRGQGYEQYF
TGTGCCAGCAGCTTCGACAGGGGGCAAGGCTACGAGCAGTACTTC
>TRBD2|TRBJ2-2|TRBV5-5|many
CASSLWLAGLNTGELFF
TGTGCCAGCAGCTTGTGGCTAGCGGGTCTAAACACCGGGGAGCTGTTTTTT
>TRBD2|TRBJ2-3|TRBV2|.
CASSIERTSGGGTDTQYF
TGTGCCAGCAGTATTGAAAGGACTAGCGGGGGGGGCACAGATACGCAGTATTTT
>.|TRBJ1-5|TRBV12-3/TRBV12-4|many
CASSLSRGSNQPQHF
TGTGCCAGCAGTTTATCTCGAGGTAGCAATCAGCCCCAGCATTTT
>.|TRBJ1-1|TRBV6-2/TRBV6-3|many
CASSYSIVEVNTEAFF
TGTGCCAGCAGTTACTCGATAGTAGAAGTGAACACTGAAGCTTTCTTT
>TRBD1|TRBJ1-1|TRBV5-6|many
CASSKNRGWTEAFF
TGTGCCAGCAGCAAAAACAGGGGATGGACTGAAGCTTTCTTT
>.|TRBJ2-1|TRBV7-9|few
CASSPPVGSYNEQFF
TGTGCCAGCAGCCCTCCGGTCGGCTCCTACAATGAGCAGTTCTTC
>.|TRBJ1-4|TRBV6-2/TRBV6-3|.
CASSYGRDEKLFF
TGTGCCAGCAGTTACGGACGGGATGAAAAACTGTTTTTT
>TRBD1|TRBJ2-7|TRBV10-3|many
CAISEVDRPHEQYF
TGTGCCATCAGTGAAGTGGACAGGCCCCACGAGCAGTACTTC
>.|TRBJ2-4|TRBV28|.
CASSLSVMGSAKNIQYF
TGTGCCAGCAGTTTAAGTGTGATGGGCTCGGCCAAAAACATTCAGTACTTC
>.|TRBJ1-4|TRBV27|few
CASSLSYRQGGGLFF
TGTGCCAGCAGTTTATCGTATCGTCAGGGAGGCGGGCTGTTTTTT
>.|TRBJ2-1|TRBV7-2|many
CASSPGPIRSSYNEQFF
TGTGCCAGCAGCCCAGGGCCCATCAGGAGCTCCTACAATGAGCAGTTCTTC
>.|TRBJ1-2|TRBV7-9|many
CASSAAGQAGPPNYGYTF
TGTGCCAGCAGCGCGGCGGGGCAGGCTGGCCCCCCGAACTATGGCTACACCTTC
>.|TRBJ2-5|TRBV20-1|.
CSARDRGEIQETQYF
TGCAGTGCTAGAGATCGAGGAGAGATCCAAGAGACCCAGTACTTC
>TRBD1|TRBJ1-2|TRBV28|.
CASTNFDRDHYGYTF
TGTGCCAGCACCAATTTCGACAGGGACCACTATGGCTACACCTTC
>.|TRBJ2-1|TRBV7-9|.
CASRLVGSDEQFF
TGTGCCAGCCGCCTTGTGGGGTCCGATGAGCAGTTCTTC
>.|TRBJ2-2|TRBV6-8|.
CASSYSWNTGELFF
TGTGCCAGCAGTTACTCGTGGAACACCGGGGAGCTGTTTTTT
>.|TRBJ2-2|TRBV25-1|few
CASSEPEGTRGTGELFF
TGTGCCAGCAGTGAACCCGAGGGAACACGGGGCACCGGGGAGCTGTTTTTT
>.|TRBJ2-7|TRBV28|few
CASIRTRPGPYEQYF
TGTGCCAGCATCAGAACCCGGCCGGGCCCCTACGAGCAGTACTTC
>TRBD1|TRBJ1-1|TRBV7-6|.
CASSRQTGPFKNTEAFF
TGTGCCAGCAGCCGTCAGACAGGGCCCTTTAAGAACACTGAAGCTTTCTTT
>.|TRBJ1-5|TRBV6-5|.
CASSPGFSNQPQHF
TGTGCCAGCAGTCCGGGGTTTAGCAATCAGCCCCAGCATTTT
>.|TRBJ2-1|TRBV13|.
CASSLVTGSSEQFF
TGTGCCAGCAGCTTAGTTACAGGGTCGTCGGAGCAGTTCTTC
>TRBD1|TRBJ1-5|TRBV20-1|many
CSAGTPDRVNQPQHF
TGCAGTGCTGGGACGCCCGACAGGGTAAATCAGCCCCAGCATTTT
>TRBD1|TRBJ2-7|TRBV20-1|few
CSARDIRQGERDEQYF
TGCAGTGCTAGAGATATCCGACAGGGGGAACGAGACGAGCAGTACTTC
>TRBD1|TRBJ2-3|TRBV7-2|many
CASSIQGASADTQYF
TGTGCCAGCAGCATACAGGGGGCAAGCGCAGATACGCAGTATTTT
>TRBD2|TRBJ2-1|TRBV28|.
CASQFSGGLYNEQFF
TGTGCCAGCCAATTTAGCGGGGGTCTCTACAATGAGCAGTTCTTC